The 3 T cell receptor beta chains below come from one sample, sequenced in a study of ipilimumab plus nivolumab after autologous stem cell transplantation. The table came from immunoSEQ multiplex PCR; TCRdb's copy has only in-frame clones and leaves some out. The sample records 2,000 to 3,000 clones, more than 80% being singletons. Sequencing used PBMCs, obtained in a trial of ipilimumab plus nivolumab as post-transplant consolidation. The receptor source for this set is a male donor with primary mediastinal lymphoma.

This chain joins TRBV10-1 and TRBJ2-3; TRBD1 aligns across 9 bases. From germline, CDR1 is WNHNN and CDR2 SYGVQD (reference sequence). Germline trimming cut 7 bases from V and 5 bases from J; bases unmatched to any gene: 7. The CDR3 length is 14 residues. CDR3 residues: CASTGDRAGDTQYF. DNA of the CDR3: TGCGCCAGCACGGGGGACAGGGCTGGAGATACGCAGTATTTT.

This chain connects TRBV7-2 to TRBJ2-1; D call uncertain. Germline V gene data show CDR1 as SGHTA and CDR2 as FQGNSA. V was clipped by 0 bases and J by 0 bases, with 9 bases between them. The CDR3 has 16 amino acids. The CDR3 spells CASSLAFGSSYNEQFF. The CDR3 DNA reads TGTGCCAGCAGCTTAGCCTTTGGGTCCTCCTACAATGAGCAGTTCTTC.

The chain employs TRBV19 and TRBJ2-7; maybe TRBD1 (6 bases). The germline gives CDR1 LNHDA, CDR2 SQIVND (reference sequence). This CDR3 has 13 residues. The V and J ends lost 5 bases and 6 bases respectively, with 14 bases between them. For the CDR3, the DNA is TGTGCCAGTAGTGCCGTACAGGGTAGCGAGCAGTACTTC. Amino acids: CASSAVQGSEQYF.